The clone carrying this T cell receptor beta chain was detected a few times. The target antigen is unknown. This sample is part of a study of post-analysis software for immune sequencing data. Study-wide background: The patients showed relapsing-remitting, secondary progressive and progressive-relapsing multiple sclerosis courses. Overall study results and limits: Patients with multiple sclerosis recorded significantly lower normalized Chao1 diversity than controls, the study found. TRBV5-6, TRBV5-1 and TRBV20-1 were among a handful of TRBV segments more frequent in patients than controls.

CDR3 length equals 17 residues. V was cut by 5 bases and J by 0 bases, with 20 bases left in between. Unique molecular identifiers tagged the TCR beta cDNA libraries. TCRdb reprocessed the PCR reads via MiXCR and lists one record per CDR3 protein. Among hundreds of thousands of distinct CDR3 sequences, approximately 57% were seen once, and the ten largest hold approximately 4.3%. The TCR originated in a girl aged 10-17 years with multiple sclerosis. The V and J genes are TRBV12-3 or TRBV12-4 and TRBJ2-7; D may match TRBD1 or TRBD2 (5 bases each). Sequenced input: blood. The CDR3 region is CASSPGTTVRSSYEQYF. CDR3 nucleotide sequence: TGTGCCAGCAGTCCAGGGACGACAGTCAGGAGCTCCTACGAGCAGTACTTC.